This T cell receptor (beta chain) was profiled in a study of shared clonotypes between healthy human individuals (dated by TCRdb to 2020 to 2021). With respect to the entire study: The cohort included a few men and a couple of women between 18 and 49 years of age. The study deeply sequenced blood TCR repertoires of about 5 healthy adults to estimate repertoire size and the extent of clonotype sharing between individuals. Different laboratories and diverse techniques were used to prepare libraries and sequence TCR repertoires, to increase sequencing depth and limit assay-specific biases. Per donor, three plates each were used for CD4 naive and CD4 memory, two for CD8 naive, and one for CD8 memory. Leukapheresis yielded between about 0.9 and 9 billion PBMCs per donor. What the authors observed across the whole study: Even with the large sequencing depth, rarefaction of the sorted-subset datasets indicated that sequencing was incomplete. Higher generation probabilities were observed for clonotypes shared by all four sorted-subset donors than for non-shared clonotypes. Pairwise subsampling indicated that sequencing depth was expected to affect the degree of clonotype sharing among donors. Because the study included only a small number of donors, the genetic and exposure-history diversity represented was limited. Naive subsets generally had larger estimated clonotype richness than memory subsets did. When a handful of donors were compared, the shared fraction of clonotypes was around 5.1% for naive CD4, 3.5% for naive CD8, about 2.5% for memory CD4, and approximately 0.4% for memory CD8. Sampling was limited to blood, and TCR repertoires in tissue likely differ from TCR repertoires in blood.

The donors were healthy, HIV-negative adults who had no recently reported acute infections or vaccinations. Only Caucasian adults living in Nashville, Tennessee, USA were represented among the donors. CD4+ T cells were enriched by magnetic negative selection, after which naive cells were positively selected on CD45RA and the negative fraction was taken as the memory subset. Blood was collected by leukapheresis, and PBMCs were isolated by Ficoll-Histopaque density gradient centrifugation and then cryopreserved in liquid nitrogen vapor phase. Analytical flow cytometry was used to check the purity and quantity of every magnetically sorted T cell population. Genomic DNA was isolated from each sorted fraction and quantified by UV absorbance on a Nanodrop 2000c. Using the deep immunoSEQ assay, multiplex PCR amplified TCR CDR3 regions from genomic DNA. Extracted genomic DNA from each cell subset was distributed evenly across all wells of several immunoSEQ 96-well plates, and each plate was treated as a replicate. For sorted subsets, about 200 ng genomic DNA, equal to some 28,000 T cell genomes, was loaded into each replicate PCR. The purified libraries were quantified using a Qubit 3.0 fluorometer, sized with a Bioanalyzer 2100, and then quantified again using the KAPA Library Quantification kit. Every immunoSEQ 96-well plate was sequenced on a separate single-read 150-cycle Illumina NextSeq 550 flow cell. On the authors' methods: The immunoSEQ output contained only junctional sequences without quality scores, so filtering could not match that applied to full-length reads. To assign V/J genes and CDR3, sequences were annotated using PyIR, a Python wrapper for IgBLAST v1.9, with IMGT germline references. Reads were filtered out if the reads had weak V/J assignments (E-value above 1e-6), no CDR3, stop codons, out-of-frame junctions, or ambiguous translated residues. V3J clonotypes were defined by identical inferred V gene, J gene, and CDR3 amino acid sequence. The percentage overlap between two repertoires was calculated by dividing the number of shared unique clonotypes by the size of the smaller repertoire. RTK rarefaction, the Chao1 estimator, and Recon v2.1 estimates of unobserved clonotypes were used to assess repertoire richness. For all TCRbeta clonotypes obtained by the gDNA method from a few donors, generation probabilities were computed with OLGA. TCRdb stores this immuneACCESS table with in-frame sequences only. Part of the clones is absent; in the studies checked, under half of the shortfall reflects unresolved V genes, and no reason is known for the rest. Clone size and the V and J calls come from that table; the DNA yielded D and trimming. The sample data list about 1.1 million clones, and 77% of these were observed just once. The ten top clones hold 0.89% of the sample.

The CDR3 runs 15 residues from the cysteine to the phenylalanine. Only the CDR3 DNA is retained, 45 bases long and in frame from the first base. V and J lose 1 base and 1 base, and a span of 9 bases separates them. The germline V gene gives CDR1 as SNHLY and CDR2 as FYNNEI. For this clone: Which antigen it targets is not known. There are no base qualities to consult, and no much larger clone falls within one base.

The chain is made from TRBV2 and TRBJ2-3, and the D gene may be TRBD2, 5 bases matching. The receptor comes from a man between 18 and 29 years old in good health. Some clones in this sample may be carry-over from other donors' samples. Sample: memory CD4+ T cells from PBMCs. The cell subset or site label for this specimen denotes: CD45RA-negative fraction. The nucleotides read TGTGCCAGCAGTGAAGAGGGAGAGGGCACAGATACGCAGTATTTT. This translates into CASSEEGEGTDTQYF.